This T cell receptor beta chain is from a study of regulatory T cells in long-lasting Graves disease. Study summary: The criterion for persistent Graves' disease was over 5 years of antithyroid drugs with positive TSH receptor antibodies. Regarding the study as a whole: For persistent Graves' patients, TCR diversity was lower than for newly diagnosed ones. Sample size, which was small, may have reduced accuracy.

This clonotype occurred many times. Antigen specificity is unknown. As to time point: persistent/refractory GD, antithyroid drugs over 5 years with positive TRAb. There was RNA extracted from PBMCs, and the TCR library was made from it. iRepertoire HTBI primers and Arm-PCR of CDR3 regions built TCR beta libraries. TCRdb reprocessed the multiplex PCR reads via MiXCR and lists one record per CDR3 protein. This table has around 400,000 distinct CDR3 sequences, roughly a quarter appearing once. The sequence was collected from a female donor with Graves disease. The source was peripheral blood mononuclear cells (PBMCs), collected when the disease was refractory, from a patient treated with antithyroid drugs.

CDR3 DNA: TGTGCCAGCAGTTTATACAGTGCGGGGGCCAACGTCCTGACTTTC. Translated: CASSLYSAGANVLTF. The chain combines TRBV28 with TRBJ2-6; D is unresolved. The V end lost 1 base, the J end lost 4 bases, and 8 bases lay between the germline ends. Germline CDR1 is MDHEN and CDR2 is SYDVKM. This CDR3 is 15 amino acids long. The full variable domain, its missing parts supplied by reference TRBV28 and TRBJ2-6, is DVKVTQSSRYLVKRTGEKVFLECVQDMDHENMFWYRQDPGLGLRLIYFSYDVKMKEKGDIPEGYSVSREKKERFSLILESASTNQTSMYLCASSLYSAGANVLTFGAGSRLTVL.